A selection of T cell receptor beta chains follows, all from one sample in a study of OX40 agonist ivuxolimab in advanced cancers. Method: immunoSEQ multiplex PCR; TCRdb's copy keeps in-frame clones and lacks some. This table has tens of thousands of clones, approximately 85% appearing once. The specimen comprised CD4+ or CD8+ T cells sorted from blood, sampled in a trial of the OX40 agonist ivuxolimab. Receptors originate from an adult with an advanced solid tumor such as melanoma, head and neck, liver or kidney cancer. Each CDR3 is given with its conserved first and last residue. D genes are given only for firm matches. A row's size may be missing; if present it is once, few, many or a size class.

>TRBV18|TRBD1|TRBJ2-6|.
TGTGCCAGCTCACAAGCAGGACAGGGGGGAGTTGGGGCCAACGTCCTGACTTTC
CASSQAGQGGVGANVLTF
>TRBV2|TRBD1|TRBJ2-7|.
TGTGCCAGCAGTGACCCCGACAGGGCGACTTCCTACGAGCAGTACTTC
CASSDPDRATSYEQYF
>TRBV4-1|.|TRBJ2-6|.
TGCGCCAGCAGCCATGTGAGGGCTGGGGCCAACGTCCTGACTTTC
CASSHVRAGANVLTF
>TRBV7-9|.|TRBJ1-2|few
TGTGCCAGCAGCGAGAAGGGCTATGGCTACACCTTC
CASSEKGYGYTF
>TRBV18|.|TRBJ2-1|.
TGTGCCAGCTCACCGGGAGCGCTTGAGCAGTTCTTC
CASSPGALEQFF
>TRBV7-3|.|TRBJ2-2|.
TGTGCCAGCAGCTTTCGGGTAGCGGCGAACACCGGGGAGCTGTTTTTT
CASSFRVAANTGELFF
>TRBV5-4|TRBD1|TRBJ1-2|.
TGTGCCAGCAGCGGATGGACAGGGGTAGTTGGCTACACCTTC
CASSGWTGVVGYTF
>TRBV28|.|TRBJ1-2|.
TGTGCCAGCAGTCTTAACTATGGCTACACCTTC
CASSLNYGYTF
>TRBV28|.|TRBJ2-3|.
TGTGCCAGCAGTTTTTCGCGGACCAAATTCACAGATACGCAGTATTTT
CASSFSRTKFTDTQYF
>TRBV11-3|TRBD1|TRBJ1-1|.
TGTGCCAGCAGCTTAGCCAGGGGGCGGACTGAAGCTTTCTTT
CASSLARGRTEAFF
>TRBV7-9|.|TRBJ2-3|.
TGTGCCAGCAGCTCCGGGACTTCAGATACGCAGTATTTT
CASSSGTSDTQYF
>TRBV9|.|TRBJ2-2|.
TGTGCCAGCAGCGCGCCGAACACCGGGGAGCTGTTTTTT
CASSAPNTGELFF
>TRBV11-1|TRBD1|TRBJ2-7|.
TGTGCCAGCAGCCCATGGGACAGGGTTCCCTACGAGCAGTACTTC
CASSPWDRVPYEQYF
>TRBV19|.|TRBJ2-2|.
TGTGCCAGTAGTATGTCGGGATTGGACACCGGGGAGCTGTTTTTT
CASSMSGLDTGELFF
>TRBV7-6|.|TRBJ2-3|once
TGTGCCAGCAGCACCGATCATGGGCCAGATACGCAGTATTTT
CASSTDHGPDTQYF
>TRBV7-9|.|TRBJ2-7|.
TGTGCCAGCACTGGGATGGGGGGCGAGCAGTACTTC
CASTGMGGEQYF
>TRBV19|.|TRBJ1-4|.
TGTGCCGCCGCAATGGGTGCAACTAATGAAAAACTGTTTTTT
CAAAMGATNEKLFF
>TRBV30|.|TRBJ2-7|few
TGTGCCTGGAGTTTGACTAGCGAGCAGTACTTC
CAWSLTSEQYF
>TRBV9|.|TRBJ2-1|.
TGTGCCAGCAGCGTAGATGCTCCGTCCTACAATGAGCAGTTCTTC
CASSVDAPSYNEQFF
>TRBV5-1|.|TRBJ2-1|.
TGCGCCAGCAGCTTGGGAGCGGGCTTACAGTTCTTC
CASSLGAGLQFF
>TRBV19|.|TRBJ1-1|few
TGTGCCAGTAGATGGACGGCGAACACTGAAGCTTTCTTT
CASRWTANTEAFF
>TRBV27|.|TRBJ2-5|.
TGTGCCAGCAGTCCCGGACAGGGATTGCGGGGGGAGACCCAGTACTTC
CASSPGQGLRGETQYF
>TRBV10-3|TRBD1|TRBJ2-1|.
TGTGCCATCAAAGACAGGGGGCCCTACAATGAGCAGTTCTTC
CAIKDRGPYNEQFF
>TRBV11-2|.|TRBJ2-5|.
TGTGCCAGCAGCTTGGGGCCTCGGGAGACCCAGTACTTC
CASSLGPRETQYF
>TRBV6-6|TRBD1|TRBJ1-1|.
TGTGCCAGCAGTCCGACAGGGTGGGGTACTGAAGCTTTCTTT
CASSPTGWGTEAFF
>TRBV5-1|TRBD2|TRBJ2-7|.
TGCGCCAGCAGCCCACGGGAGGGCCGTTACGAGCAGTACTTC
CASSPREGRYEQYF
>TRBV7-2|.|TRBJ2-7|.
TGTGCCAGCAGCTTAGGGGAGCGTGAGCAGTACTTC
CASSLGEREQYF
>TRBV7-6|TRBD1|TRBJ2-1|.
TGTGCCAGCAGCTTAGGGGGGACAGGGGTACTCGGTGAGCAGTTCTTC
CASSLGGTGVLGEQFF
>TRBV18|.|TRBJ2-7|.
TGTGCCAGCTCACCAACCGGGGCAGCATACGAGCAGTACTTC
CASSPTGAAYEQYF